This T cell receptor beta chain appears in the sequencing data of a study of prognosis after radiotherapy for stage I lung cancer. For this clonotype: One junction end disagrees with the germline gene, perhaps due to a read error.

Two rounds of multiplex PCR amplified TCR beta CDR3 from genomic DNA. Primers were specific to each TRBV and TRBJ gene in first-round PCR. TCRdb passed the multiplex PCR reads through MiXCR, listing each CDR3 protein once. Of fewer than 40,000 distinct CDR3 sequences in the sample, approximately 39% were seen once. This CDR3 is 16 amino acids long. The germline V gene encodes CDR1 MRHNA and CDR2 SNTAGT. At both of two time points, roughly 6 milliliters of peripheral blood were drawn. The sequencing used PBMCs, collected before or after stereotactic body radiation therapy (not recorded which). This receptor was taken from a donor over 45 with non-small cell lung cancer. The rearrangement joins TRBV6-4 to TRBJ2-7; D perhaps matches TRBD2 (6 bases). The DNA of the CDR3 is TGTTCCAGCAGTGACTCCACGGGTAGCGGAACCTACGAGCAGTACTTC. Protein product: CSSSDSTGSGTYEQYF.